This TCR beta chain stems from a study of blood T cells in healthy people across ages. The wider study: Researchers report that template switching captured about one barcoded beta molecule per two T cells. General observations from the study: It was found that TCR beta diversity correlated strongly with the percentage of naive T cells.

Germline-derived CDR1 and CDR2 are DFQATT and SNEGSKA (reference sequence). The CDR3 runs to 15 residues. J gave up 6 bases and V 6 bases, and 8 bases lay outside the gene matches. Concerning this clonotype itself: Its cognate antigen is unknown.

The use of a sample-barcoded 5' primer and a J-beta primer mix characterized a second PCR of roughly 6 to 12 cycles. One entry per CDR3 protein results from TCRdb running MiXCR on the 5' RACE reads. Of 2 million or so distinct CDR3 sequences listed, about 49% are singletons. Sequenced input: blood. This chain connects TRBV20-1 to TRBJ2-1; 13 positions agree with TRBD2. This TCR came from a woman between 40 and 50 years old in good health. CDR3 DNA sequence: TGCAGTGCGGCCGGGGGACTAGCGGGGATCAATGAGCAGTTCTTC. The encoded protein is CSAAGGLAGINEQFF.